This T cell receptor (beta chain) was sequenced for a study of identical twins. From germline, CDR1 is WSHSY and CDR2 SAAADI. V was shortened by 2 bases and J by 0 bases, with 5 bases between the two germline ends. The CDR3 loop spans 14 amino acids. Study outcomes and limitations: In cord blood, abundant beta clonotypes had fewer insertions; memory showed no trend. Invariant MAIT and iNKT cells could partly confound zero-insertion analyses.

Via MiXCR, TCRdb re-called the 5' RACE reads, giving one row per CDR3 protein. The sample gives under 900,000 distinct CDR3 sequences, approximately 18% of which show up once; 13% is in the top ten. This clonotype showed up just a few times. Its antigen is not known. The sample was also linked to a second study, of T cells expressing NK-cell markers. This second report adds: Obtained from sorted CD3+CD56+NKG2C+, CD3+CD56+NKG2C- and CD3+CD56-NKG2C+ T cells were the TCR beta repertoires. Dominant NKG2C+ clonotypes were found to form roughly 1.0-7.0% of CD8+ T cells in about six donors.

The source of this sequence is a woman aged 18-29 years in good health. The sample was PBMCs. V usage is TRBV10-2 and J usage is TRBJ1-3; D remains ambiguous. The CDR3 bases are TGCGCCAGCAGTGAGGGATTCTCTGGAAACACCATATATTTT. Protein: CASSEGFSGNTIYF.